Below, 22 T cell receptor beta chains from the same sample are listed, as sequenced in a study of T cells in localized non-small cell lung cancer. Here immunoSEQ multiplex PCR was the method, and the copy in TCRdb shows in-frame clones only, minus some. Of 16,000 or so clones in the sample, more than 85% were seen once. The sequences come from peripheral blood, collected before any cancer treatment. Source of these receptors: a male donor at least 60 years old with stage II squamous cell lung carcinoma.

This sequence joins TRBV6-6 and TRBJ2-1, with a tentative D call TRBD2 (5 bases). This CDR3 region has 10 residues. V lost 8 bases and J 7 bases, leaving 6 bases between the germline ends. CDR1 and CDR2 from the germline V gene are MNHNY and SVGAGI (reference sequence). The CDR3 DNA follows: TGTGCCAGCCGAGGGAATGAGCAGTTCTTC. This gives the protein CASRGNEQFF.

The rearrangement joins TRBV6-4 to TRBJ2-1, with D possibly matching TRBD2 (6 bases). Germline V gene sequence: CDR1 MRHNA, CDR2 SNTAGT. CDR3 length equals 18 residues. The V and J ends lost 0 bases and 7 bases respectively, with 22 bases between them. Here the CDR3 reads CASSDSFGLAVGRNEQFF. CDR3 bases: TGTGCCAGCAGTGACTCATTTGGATTAGCTGTAGGGAGGAATGAGCAGTTCTTC.

The chain couples TRBV9 to TRBJ1-2, with a possible D match to TRBD1 (5 bases). With 0 bases removed from V and 4 bases from J, the gap between germline ends came to 13 bases. The CDR3 consists of 15 residues. Germline-derived CDR1 and CDR2 are SGDLS and YYNGEE. The chain's CDR3 is CASSVVPGSGYGYTF. The CDR3 nucleotides are TGTGCCAGCAGCGTAGTGCCAGGGTCGGGCTATGGCTACACCTTC.

This chain joins TRBV5-1 and TRBJ2-7; weak D call: TRBD1 (6 bases). The CDR3 contains 13 residues. In germline, CDR1 is SGHRS, CDR2 YFSETQ. V lost 4 bases to trimming and J lost 2 bases, with 10 bases between them. The CDR3 region is CASSRKGAYEQYF. DNA for the CDR3: TGCGCCAGCAGCAGGAAGGGGGCCTACGAGCAGTACTTC.

This chain's CDR3 is CASSDRATNEKLFF. The CDR3, as DNA: TGTGCCAGTAGCGACAGGGCAACTAATGAAAAACTGTTTTTT. J is TRBJ1-4 and V is TRBV19; the match to TRBD1 covers 7 bases. There are 14 residues in the CDR3. Trimming cost V 6 bases and J 0 bases; bases outside gene matches: 1. Germline assignment: CDR1 LNHDA and CDR2 SQIVND (reference sequence).

J is TRBJ2-5 and V is TRBV5-4, with TRBD2 matching over 8 bases. There are 15 residues in the CDR3. In germline, CDR1 is SGHNT, CDR2 YYREEE (reference sequence). Trimming removed 1 base from V and 1 base from J; junction bases left unmatched: 3. The CDR3 sequence: CASSLRLASQETQYF. CDR3 sequence (DNA): TGTGCCAGCAGCTTGAGACTAGCGTCCCAAGAGACCCAGTACTTC.

This chain uses TRBV12-5 with TRBJ1-1; TRBD1 might be the D (6 bases). Trimming pared 3 bases from V and 5 bases from J, leaving 10 bases between. The length of the CDR3 is 13 residues. The germline V gene has CDR1 LGHNT and CDR2 FRNRAP. The CDR3 region has the DNA TGTGCTAGTGGTTTAGGAAGGGGGACTGAAGCTTTCTTT. It translates to CASGLGRGTEAFF.

The chain recombines TRBV6-1 with TRBJ2-1, with TRBD2 matching over 7 bases. With V trimmed by 2 bases and J by 8 bases, 15 bases remained unmatched. This CDR3 region has 17 residues. Per the germline V gene, CDR1 is MNHNS and CDR2 is SASEGT. The CDR3 reads CASSELIGRIRGYEQFF. The CDR3 DNA follows: TGTGCCAGCAGTGAATTAATCGGGAGGATTCGGGGCTATGAGCAGTTCTTC.

The rearrangement links TRBV7-2 to TRBJ1-5; 8 bases agree with TRBD1. CDR3 length equals 15 residues. J gave up 7 bases and V 0 bases, and 5 bases lay outside the gene matches. CDR1 and CDR2 from the germline V gene are SGHTA and FQGNSA. CDR3 protein: CASSLADRGAQPQHF. The CDR3 DNA follows: TGTGCCAGCAGCTTAGCCGACAGGGGAGCGCAGCCCCAGCATTTT.

The chain uses TRBV27 and TRBJ2-2; 8 nucleotides align to TRBD1. The CDR3 consists of 15 residues. V was clipped by 5 bases and J by 6 bases; unmatched bases: 8. Looked up from germline, CDR1 is MNHEY and CDR2 is SMNVEV (reference sequence). The chain's CDR3 is CASSPPYRGAGELFF. Here the CDR3 DNA reads TGTGCCAGCAGTCCCCCCTACAGGGGGGCCGGGGAGCTGTTTTTT.

V gene TRBV28 combines with J gene TRBJ2-1, with D possibly matching TRBD2 (6 bases). The germline V gene encodes CDR1 MDHEN and CDR2 SYDVKM. This CDR3 spans 15 amino acids. V was clipped by 7 bases and J by 4 bases, with 17 bases between them. CDR3 in amino acids: CASKQTGTEYNEQFF. The CDR3 coding sequence is TGTGCCAGCAAACAAACCGGGACTGAGTACAATGAGCAGTTCTTC.

This clone was seen a handful of times. The gene calls are TRBV4-2 and TRBJ1-4; D gene uncertain. The germline gives CDR1 LGHNA, CDR2 YNFKEQ. The CDR3 is 14 residues long. V shed 0 bases and J shed 5 bases, with 7 bases lying between them. The CDR3 region is CASSQDRRNEKLFF. The DNA for the CDR3 is TGTGCCAGCAGCCAAGATCGAAGAAATGAAAAACTGTTTTTT.

The genes are TRBV6-6 and TRBJ1-2, with TRBD1 matching 8 bases. CDR1 and CDR2 (germline): MNHNY, SVGAGI (reference sequence). The CDR3 loop spans 15 amino acids. The trim removed 7 bases at V and 5 bases at J, leaving 12 bases unmatched. This chain's CDR3 is CASTQGAGYFYGYTF. CDR3 in DNA: TGTGCCAGCACCCAGGGGGCCGGGTACTTTTATGGCTACACCTTC.

CDR3 region: CATSRDAENLYEQYF. CDR3 DNA sequence: TGTGCCACCAGCAGAGATGCGGAAAACCTCTACGAGCAGTACTTC. The rearrangement joins TRBV15 to TRBJ2-7, with D unclear. The ends were cut back, 0 bases at V and 3 bases at J, with 12 bases in the middle. Per the germline V gene, CDR1 is LNHNV and CDR2 is YYDKDF (reference sequence). CDR3 length: 15 amino acids.

The chain has TRBV10-3 and TRBJ1-2; TRBD1 might be the D (6 bases). This CDR3 contains 17 residues. V lost 3 bases to trimming and J lost 3 bases, with 20 bases between them. Germline V lookup: CDR1 ENHRY, CDR2 SYGVKD. CDR3 nucleotide sequence: TGTGCCATCAGTGACCCATTAGGTGGGGGGCGCGACTATGGCTACACCTTC. Amino acids: CAISDPLGGGRDYGYTF.

The chain is built from TRBV7-9 and TRBJ1-1, with D tentatively TRBD1 (5 bases). The CDR3 spans 14 residues. V dropped 2 bases and J dropped 0 bases, with 7 bases sitting between them. Germline loops: CDR1 SEHNR, CDR2 FQNEAQ (reference sequence). The CDR3 region is CASSLQGLNTEAFF. CDR3 coding DNA: TGTGCCAGCAGCTTACAGGGATTGAACACTGAAGCTTTCTTT.

This rearrangement joins TRBV6-5 to TRBJ1-6; 9 bases agree with TRBD1. The CDR3 has 15 amino acids. With V trimmed by 5 bases and J by 7 bases, 6 bases remained unmatched. In germline, CDR1 is MNHEY, CDR2 SVGAGI. The CDR3 sequence is CASSAGQGRNSPLHF. The CDR3 DNA reads as TGTGCCAGCAGTGCAGGACAGGGGAGGAATTCACCCCTCCACTTT.

The CDR3 bases are TGTGCCAGCAGTGGCCGGAGTAGTGGGTCCTACGAGCAGTACTTC. This gives the protein CASSGRSSGSYEQYF. This chain links TRBV6-1 with TRBJ2-7; D gene ambiguous. V was trimmed by 4 bases and J by 1 base, leaving 14 bases between them. CDR3 length: 15 amino acids. Germline CDR1 reads MNHNS; CDR2 reads SASEGT.

The chain joins TRBV7-9 to TRBJ2-7, with D maybe TRBD2 (6 bases). Germline CDR1 reads SEHNR; CDR2 reads FQNEAQ (reference sequence). CDR3 length equals 13 residues. The ends were cut back, 5 bases at V and 7 bases at J, with 15 bases in the middle. The CDR3 DNA reads TGTGCCAGCAGCATCGGAGGGAAGAGAGAGCAGTACTTC. It specifies CASSIGGKREQYF.

The genes are TRBV10-3 and TRBJ2-3, with no clear D. The ends were cut back, 7 bases at V and 1 base at J, with 18 bases in the middle. The CDR3 length is 16 residues. Germline lookup yields CDR1 ENHRY and CDR2 SYGVKD. The CDR3: CAINPGPERGTDTQYF. Written as DNA, the CDR3 is TGTGCCATCAACCCCGGTCCCGAAAGAGGCACAGATACGCAGTATTTT.

The chain joins TRBV6-5 to TRBJ2-7; D is unresolved. Trimming stripped 7 bases from V and 5 bases from J, with 12 bases between. CDR3 length: 12 amino acids. Germline V gene sequence: CDR1 MNHEY, CDR2 SVGAGI. The CDR3 protein is CASIGLSNEQYF. Written as DNA, the CDR3 is TGTGCCAGCATCGGCCTTAGCAACGAGCAGTACTTC.

As DNA, the CDR3 is TGTGCCAGTACCTCGGGGGTAGCGGGTATTACCGGGGAGCTGTTTTTT. Its translation is CASTSGVAGITGELFF. This chain uses TRBV19 with TRBJ2-2; 7 positions match TRBD2. CDR3 size: 16 residues. The V segment lost 7 bases and the J segment 5 bases; nucleotides outside the gene matches: 13. Germline V gene sequence: CDR1 LNHDA, CDR2 SQIVND (reference sequence).